This note documents a single TCR beta chain sequence. Per the study methods: Estimation of nucleated cell counts relied on the amplification of reference gene primers. Using immunoSEQ multiplex PCR, the repertoire was profiled, and TCRdb retains in-frame clones only, with some absent. V and J calls and clone size are as listed in that table; D and trimming were resolved from the DNA. Of some 60,000 clones listed, over 70% were seen once; the top ten hold about 33%. This sample is drawn from a study of blood T cell repertoires in COVID-19. About the research overall: Some COVID-19 samples were acute and others convalescent; all came from the United States, Italy and Spain. Nucleic acid was either cDNA or gDNA, and it came from T cells, B-cell-depleted T cells, or PBMCs.

The germline V gene encodes CDR1 MDHEN and CDR2 SYDVKM. The CDR3 loop spans 15 amino acids. With 6 bases clipped from V and 7 bases from J, the junction kept 14 bases outside the gene matches. V and J are TRBV28 and TRBJ1-2, with TRBD1 identical over 7 bases. The sample consisted of peripheral blood. The sequence derives from a human donor in a cohort sampled during active COVID-19. CDR3 residues: CASRPGDSQRGGYTF. In DNA form, the CDR3 reads TGTGCCAGCAGACCTGGGGACAGTCAACGGGGTGGCTACACCTTC.